This T cell receptor (beta chain) originates from a study of cytomegalovirus exposure and HLA in healthy donors. Findings and caveats of the study: Both high specificity and high sensitivity reportedly marked the classifier's diagnosis of cytomegalovirus status. Investigators reported 150 to 200 TCR beta chains as tied to cytomegalovirus.

In germline, CDR1 is SGHRS, CDR2 YFSETQ. V gave up 0 bases and J gave up 5 bases; unmatched junction bases: 2. The CDR3 is 14 residues long. This clone was observed once. What it binds is unknown. Both 60 Vbeta primers and 13 Jbeta primers went into the PCR. Sequencing used immunoSEQ multiplex PCR; TCRdb keeps in-frame clones, though not all of them. This table holds approximately 75,000 clones, 65% to 90% found once. The sample comprised PBMCs. The TCR originated in a man in his 70s in good health and CMV-seropositive. The V and J genes are TRBV5-1 and TRBJ2-1, with 7 bases lining up with TRBD2. The CDR3 spells CASSLGGSHNEQFF. The CDR3 region has the DNA TGCGCCAGCAGCTTGGGCGGGAGCCACAATGAGCAGTTCTTC.